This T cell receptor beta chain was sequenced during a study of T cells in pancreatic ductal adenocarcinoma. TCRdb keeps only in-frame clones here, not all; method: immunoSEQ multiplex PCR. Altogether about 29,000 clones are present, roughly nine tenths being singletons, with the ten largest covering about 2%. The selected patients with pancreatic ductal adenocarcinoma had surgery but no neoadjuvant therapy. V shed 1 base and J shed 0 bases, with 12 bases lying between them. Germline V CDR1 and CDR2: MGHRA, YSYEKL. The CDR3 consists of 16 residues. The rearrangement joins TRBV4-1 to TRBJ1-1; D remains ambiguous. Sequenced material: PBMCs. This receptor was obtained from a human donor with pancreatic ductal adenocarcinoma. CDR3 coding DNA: TGCGCCAGCAGCCAAGCGCCCAGCAATATGAACACTGAAGCTTTCTTT. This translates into CASSQAPSNMNTEAFF.